This T cell receptor beta chain was identified in a study of resident and recirculating memory T cells in vitiligo. Study-level results: TCR sequences were not conserved across biopsy sites or patients.

About this clone: Its antigen is as yet unknown.

Profiled with immunoSEQ multiplex PCR; TCRdb holds only in-frame clones, not every one. The sample consists of around 38,000 clones, 80% to 95% of them appearing once. The sequenced material came from blood. This sequence originates from a male donor with vitiligo.

CDR3: CASSCETLVSNTEAFF. DNA of the CDR3: TGTGCCAGCAGTTGCGAGACCCTAGTCTCGAACACTGAAGCTTTCTTT. V usage is TRBV6-5 and J usage is TRBJ1-1; no reliable D call. Trimming cost V 4 bases and J 1 base, with 16 bases left between them. The V gene's germline CDR1 is MNHEY and CDR2 SVGAGI. This CDR3 contains 16 residues.